Listed below are T cell receptor beta chains from one sample, sequenced in a study of graft-versus-host responses after intestinal transplantation. No antigen has been assigned to these receptors. Generated by immunoSEQ multiplex PCR, the TCRdb table keeps only in-frame clones and is missing some. The table shows about 35,000 clones, with about 94% occurring only once. Sequences were derived from unstimulated CD8+ T cells sorted from spleen or lymph node cells, sampled before transplant. The receptor set was obtained from a human donor who was the organ donor for an intestinal transplant. CDR3s include the opening cysteine and the closing phenylalanine or tryptophan. Fields, in order: V gene, D gene, clone size, J gene, CDR3 DNA, CDR3 protein. D genes are given only for firm matches. Expanded clones are given a class, and other clones once, few, many or no size at all.

TRBV7-6,TRBD2,.,TRBJ2-5,TGTGCCAGCAGCACCCGGACTAGCGGGATTTTGGAGACCCAGTACTTC,CASSTRTSGILETQYF
TRBV27,.,.,TRBJ2-1,.,CASSSSVASYNEQFF
TRBV6-6,.,.,TRBJ2-7,TGTGCCAGCAGTTTCTCTAGCCCGATCTACGAGCAGTACTTC,CASSFSSPIYEQYF
TRBV5-1,.,.,TRBJ2-5,TGCGCCAGCAGCTTGGTATGGGTAGAGACCCAGTACTTC,CASSLVWVETQYF
TRBV7-9,.,.,TRBJ2-7,TGTGCCAGCAGCTGGGGTAGCGCGACCTACGAGCAGTACTTC,CASSWGSATYEQYF
TRBV28,.,.,TRBJ2-3,TGTGCCAGCAGTTTTATGATGACAGATACGCAGTATTTT,CASSFMMTDTQYF
TRBV13,.,once,TRBJ2-7,TGTGCCAGCAGCTTAGGCCGGGCACCCCTATATTCCGGGCAGTACTTC,CASSLGRAPLYSGQYF
TRBV2,.,.,TRBJ2-5,TGTGCCAGCAGTGTTTGGGTATTGGAGACCCAGTACTTC,CASSVWVLETQYF
TRBV7-8,.,.,TRBJ2-5,TGTGCCAGCAGCTTAGGAGAGGACTTACTCCAAGAGACCCAGTACTTC,CASSLGEDLLQETQYF
TRBV19,.,.,TRBJ2-7,TGTGCCAGTAGTGGCGAGTCCTACGAGCAGTACTTC,CASSGESYEQYF
TRBV6-1,.,.,TRBJ2-7,TGTGCCAGGGGACATCTGGACCCCTCCTACGAGCAGTACTTC,CARGHLDPSYEQYF
TRBV28,TRBD1,few,TRBJ2-2,TGTGCCAGCAGTTTAGAGGGGTGGTCAGGGGGCAGTACCGGGGAGCTGTTTTTT,CASSLEGWSGGSTGELFF
TRBV5-6,.,.,TRBJ1-1,TGTGCCAGCAGTTCGGGGTACCCCACTGAAGCTTTCTTT,CASSSGYPTEAFF
TRBV29-1,.,.,TRBJ1-2,TGCAGCGTTGAAGTGGAATATACGGCTAACTATGGCTACACCTTC,CSVEVEYTANYGYTF
TRBV28,.,.,TRBJ1-2,TGTGCCAGCAGTTTATTTTTCCGGGCCCCGGGTTCTAACTATGGCTACACCTTC,CASSLFFRAPGSNYGYTF
TRBV27,.,.,TRBJ2-7,TGTGCCAGCAGTTTCAGGGAAGACTACGAGCAGTACTTC,CASSFREDYEQYF
TRBV7-9,TRBD2,.,TRBJ2-2,TGTGCCAGCAGCTTTCCAGCGGGGGGAATTAACACCGGGGAGCTGTTTTTT,CASSFPAGGINTGELFF
TRBV4-3,TRBD2,few,TRBJ2-7,TGCGCCAGCAGCCAAGATCGGGGGGACGAGCAGTACTTC,CASSQDRGDEQYF
TRBV11-1,.,.,TRBJ2-2,TGTGCCAGCAGCTCCCTGGGGGGTAGCGCGAACACCGGGGAGCTGTTTTTT,CASSSLGGSANTGELFF
TRBV7-9,.,once,TRBJ2-5,TGTGCCAGCAGCTACCTTGCCGGGGGACACCAAGAGACCCAGTACTTC,CASSYLAGGHQETQYF
TRBV9,TRBD2,.,TRBJ2-5,TGTGCCAGCAGCGTAGGGGGAGGGAGGAAGACCCAGTACTTC,CASSVGGGRKTQYF
TRBV6-6,.,once,TRBJ1-1,TGTGCCAGCAGTTACTTAGGCGGAGAAAACACTGAAGCTTTCTTT,CASSYLGGENTEAFF
TRBV6-5,TRBD2,.,TRBJ2-3,TGTGCCAGCAACCTAGCGGGGTCCACAGATACGCAGTATTTT,CASNLAGSTDTQYF
TRBV4-1,.,.,TRBJ2-7,TGCGCCAGCAGCCCTCTGGGGTCGAGCTCCTACGAGCAGTACTTC,CASSPLGSSSYEQYF
TRBV18,TRBD2,.,TRBJ2-1,TGTGCCAGCTCCCCTACGACTAGCGCCTACAATGAGCGGTTCTTC,CASSPTTSAYNERFF
TRBV5-1,TRBD1,once,TRBJ2-7,TGCGCCAGCAGCTTAGGACAGGGGAACTACGAGCAGTACTTC,CASSLGQGNYEQYF
TRBV6-4,.,once,TRBJ2-3,TGTGCCAGCAGTGACTCGGGCAGTCCCGGAGATACGCAGTATTTT,CASSDSGSPGDTQYF
TRBV30,.,.,TRBJ1-3,TGTGCCTGGAGTGTACGGGGCGATAGGGGAAACACCATATATTTT,CAWSVRGDRGNTIYF
TRBV6-5,TRBD1,.,TRBJ2-1,TGTGCCAGCAGTTTACAGGGGCCTTACAATGAGCAGTTCTTC,CASSLQGPYNEQFF
TRBV29-1,.,.,TRBJ2-1,TGCAGCGTTGAGGGGGACCTAGCATTTGATGAGCAGTTCTTC,CSVEGDLAFDEQFF
TRBV9,.,.,TRBJ2-1,TGTGCCAGCAGCCCGGCTCCGAACCTCTACAATGAGCAGTTCTTC,CASSPAPNLYNEQFF
TRBV28,.,few,TRBJ1-4,TGTGCCAGCAGTTTAGGTGAAAAACTGTTTTTT,CASSLGEKLFF
TRBV18,TRBD2,.,TRBJ2-3,TGTGCCAGCTCACAGCAGCGGGAGCGAGGAGATACGCAGTATTTT,CASSQQRERGDTQYF
TRBV5-4,.,.,TRBJ2-7,TGTGCCAGCAGTCAGTACAGGGACGAGCAGTACTTC,CASSQYRDEQYF
TRBV19,TRBD2,.,TRBJ2-1,TGTGCCAGTAGTATCCAGGGACTACCCAATGAGCAGTTCTTC,CASSIQGLPNEQFF
TRBV9,.,.,TRBJ2-4,TGTGCCAGCAGCCCCGGACAGACCGAAAACATTCAGTACTTC,CASSPGQTENIQYF
TRBV5-4,.,.,TRBJ2-1,TGTGCCAGCAGCTTGGGTAGCAATGAGCAGTTCTTC,CASSLGSNEQFF
TRBV4-3,TRBD2,.,TRBJ2-7,TGCGCCAGCAGCCAACTCTGGAGCGGGAGTGGCGAGCAGTACTTC,CASSQLWSGSGEQYF
TRBV7-9,TRBD2,.,TRBJ2-3,TGTGCCAGCAGCTTAGCGCCTAGCGGGAGCACAGATACGCAGTATTTT,CASSLAPSGSTDTQYF
TRBV10-3,.,.,TRBJ2-1,TGTGCCATCAAAGTCAGAGCCAATGAGCAGTTCTTC,CAIKVRANEQFF
TRBV9,.,.,TRBJ2-1,TGTGCCAGCAGCGTAGACTCTGAGGGCTCCTACAATGAGCAGTTCTTC,CASSVDSEGSYNEQFF
TRBV9,TRBD2,.,TRBJ2-3,TGTGCCAGCAGCTCGGGACTAGGATTCACAGATACGCAGTATTTT,CASSSGLGFTDTQYF
TRBV18,TRBD1,.,TRBJ2-7,TGTGCCAGCTCACAGACAGGGGGGGACTACGAGCAGTACTTC,CASSQTGGDYEQYF
TRBV20-1,.,once,TRBJ2-7,TGCAGTGCTAGGGACCGCCGCGAGCAGTACTTC,CSARDRREQYF
TRBV28,TRBD2,once,TRBJ2-7,TGTGCCAGCAGTCCAACAGCGGGGACCTCCTACGAGCAGTACTTC,CASSPTAGTSYEQYF
TRBV5-4,.,.,TRBJ2-1,TGTGCCAGCAGCCCAGACGTTGGGAGCTCCTACAATGAGCAGTTCTTC,CASSPDVGSSYNEQFF
TRBV9,TRBD2,.,TRBJ2-5,TGTGCCAGCAGCGTAGTCCCGGGAGGTGGAGAGACCCAGTACTTC,CASSVVPGGGETQYF
TRBV19,TRBD1,.,TRBJ1-1,TGTGCCAGTAGGAAGGACAGGGGGGCCGTGAACACTGAAGCTTTCTTT,CASRKDRGAVNTEAFF